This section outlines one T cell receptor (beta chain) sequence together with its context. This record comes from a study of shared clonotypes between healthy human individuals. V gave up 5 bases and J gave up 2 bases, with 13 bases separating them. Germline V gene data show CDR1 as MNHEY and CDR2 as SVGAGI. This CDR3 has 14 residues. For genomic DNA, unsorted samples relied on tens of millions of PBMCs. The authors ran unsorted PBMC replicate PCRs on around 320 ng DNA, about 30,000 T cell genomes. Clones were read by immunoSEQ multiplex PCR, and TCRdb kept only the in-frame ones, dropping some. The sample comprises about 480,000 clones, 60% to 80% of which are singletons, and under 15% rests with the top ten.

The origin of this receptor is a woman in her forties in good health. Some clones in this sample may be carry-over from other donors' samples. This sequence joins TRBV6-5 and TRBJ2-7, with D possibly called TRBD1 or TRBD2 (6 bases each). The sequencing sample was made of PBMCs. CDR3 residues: CASSRAGEAYEQYF. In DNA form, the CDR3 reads TGTGCCAGCAGTAGGGCAGGGGAGGCCTACGAGCAGTACTTC.